The sequence of this T cell receptor (beta chain) was determined in a study of control samples from healthy donors and cancer patients. Sequencing was performed with immunoSEQ multiplex PCR; in TCRdb, only in-frame clones are kept and a portion is missing. Counted here are about 78,000 clones, around 90% occurring once; the ten biggest clones make up 7.5% to 8%. V was clipped by 5 bases and J by 4 bases; unmatched bases: 5. The germline CDR1 and CDR2 sequences are SGHNT and YENEEA. The CDR3 contains 15 residues. This clonotype was sampled from a woman between 55 and 75 years old in good health. The sequenced sample consisted of blood. The chain carries TRBV11-3 and TRBJ2-7; 13 bases are shared with TRBD2. CDR3 region: CASSTGLAGVYEQYF. CDR3 in DNA: TGTGCCAGCAGCACCGGACTAGCGGGGGTTTACGAGCAGTACTTC.